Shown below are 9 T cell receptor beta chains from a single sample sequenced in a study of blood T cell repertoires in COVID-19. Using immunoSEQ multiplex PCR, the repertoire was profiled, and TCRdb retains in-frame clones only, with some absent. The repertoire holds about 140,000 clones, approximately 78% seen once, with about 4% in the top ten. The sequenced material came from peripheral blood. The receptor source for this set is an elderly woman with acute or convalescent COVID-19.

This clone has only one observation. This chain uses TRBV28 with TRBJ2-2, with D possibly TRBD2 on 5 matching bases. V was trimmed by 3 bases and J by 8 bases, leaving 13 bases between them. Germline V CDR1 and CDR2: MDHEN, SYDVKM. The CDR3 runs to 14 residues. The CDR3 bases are TGTGCCAGCAGTTTCCTAGCAGGAGTGGGGGAGCTGTTTTTT. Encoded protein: CASSFLAGVGELFF.

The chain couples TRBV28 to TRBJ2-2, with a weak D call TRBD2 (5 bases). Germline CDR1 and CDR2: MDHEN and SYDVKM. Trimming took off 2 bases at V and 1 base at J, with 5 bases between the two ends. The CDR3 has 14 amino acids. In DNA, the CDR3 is TGTGCCAGCAGTTTAGGAGGGAACACCGGGGAGCTGTTTTTT. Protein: CASSLGGNTGELFF.

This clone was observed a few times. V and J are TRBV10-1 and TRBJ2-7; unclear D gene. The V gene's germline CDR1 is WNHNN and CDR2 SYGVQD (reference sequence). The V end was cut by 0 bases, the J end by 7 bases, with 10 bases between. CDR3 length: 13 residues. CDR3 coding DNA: TGCGCCAGCAGTGAGTCGTTTTTACAGGAGCAGTACTTC. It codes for CASSESFLQEQYF.

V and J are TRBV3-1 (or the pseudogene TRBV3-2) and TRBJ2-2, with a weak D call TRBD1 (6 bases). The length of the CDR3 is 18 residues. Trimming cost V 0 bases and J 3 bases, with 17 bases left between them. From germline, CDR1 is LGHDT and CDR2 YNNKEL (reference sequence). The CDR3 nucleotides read TGTGCCAGCAGCCAAGAAAGGTGGACAGAACGCCACACCGGGGAGCTGTTTTTT. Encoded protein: CASSQERWTERHTGELFF.

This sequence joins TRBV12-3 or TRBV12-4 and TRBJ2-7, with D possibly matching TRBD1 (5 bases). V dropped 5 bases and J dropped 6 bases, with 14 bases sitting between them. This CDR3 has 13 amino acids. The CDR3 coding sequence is TGTGCCAGCAGTGCCCGACAGTCGGGCGAGCAGTACTTC. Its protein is CASSARQSGEQYF.

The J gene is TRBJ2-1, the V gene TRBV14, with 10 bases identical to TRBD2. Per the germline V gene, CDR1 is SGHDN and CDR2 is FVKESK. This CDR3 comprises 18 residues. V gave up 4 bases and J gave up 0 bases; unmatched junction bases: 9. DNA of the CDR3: TGTGCCAGCAGCCCCTACACTAGCGGGATCAGCTCCTACAATGAGCAGTTCTTC. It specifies CASSPYTSGISSYNEQFF.

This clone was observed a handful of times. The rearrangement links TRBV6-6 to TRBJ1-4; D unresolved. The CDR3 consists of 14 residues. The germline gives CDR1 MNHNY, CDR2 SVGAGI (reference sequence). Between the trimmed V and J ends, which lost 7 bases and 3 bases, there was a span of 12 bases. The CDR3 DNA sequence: TGTGCCAGCAAGGAGGGTTCGGCTAATGAAAAACTGTTTTTT. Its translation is CASKEGSANEKLFF.

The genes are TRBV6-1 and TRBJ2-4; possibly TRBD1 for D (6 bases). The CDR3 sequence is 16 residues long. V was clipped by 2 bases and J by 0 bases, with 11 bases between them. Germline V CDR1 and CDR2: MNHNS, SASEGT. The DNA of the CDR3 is TGTGCCAGCAGTGAATATACAGGGCTAGCCAAAAACATTCAGTACTTC. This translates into CASSEYTGLAKNIQYF.

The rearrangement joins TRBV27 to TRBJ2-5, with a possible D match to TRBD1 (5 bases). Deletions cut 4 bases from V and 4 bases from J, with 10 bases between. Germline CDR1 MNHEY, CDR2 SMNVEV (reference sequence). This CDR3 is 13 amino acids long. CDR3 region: CASSSLGRETQYF. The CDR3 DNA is TGTGCCAGCAGTTCGCTGGGGCGAGAGACCCAGTACTTC.